The entry that follows covers one T cell receptor beta chain sequence. V gave up 6 bases and J gave up 0 bases, with 15 bases separating them. Germline assignment: CDR1 MDHEN and CDR2 SYDVKM. There are 15 residues in the CDR3. Authors' processing steps: Filtering differed for immunoSEQ, which gave only junction sequences without quality scores. Sequencing was performed with immunoSEQ multiplex PCR; in TCRdb, only in-frame clones are kept and a portion is missing. That table is the source of V, J and clone size, and D and trimming were worked out from the DNA. Found here are approximately 1,500,000 clones, 98% of them singletons; the top ten hold 0.4% to 0.55%. These data come from a study of shared clonotypes between healthy human individuals. Overall study: Contributing individuals were two females and three males aged 18 to 49.

Sequenced sample: naive CD4+ T cells sorted from blood. Subset indicated: CD45RA+ positively selected. This chain connects TRBV28 to TRBJ2-7; possibly TRBD1 for D (6 bases). The TCR originated in a man aged 25 to 40 in good health. CDR3 sequence (DNA): TGTGCCAGCAGCACAACAGGGTGGGGCTCCTACGAGCAGTACTTC. It yields the protein CASSTTGWGSYEQYF. Supplemented by reference TRBV28 and TRBJ2-7, the full variable domain reads DVKVTQSSRYLVKRTGEKVFLECVQDMDHENMFWYRQDPGLGLRLIYFSYDVKMKEKGDIPEGYSVSREKKERFSLILESASTNQTSMYLCASSTTGWGSYEQYFGPGTRLTVT.